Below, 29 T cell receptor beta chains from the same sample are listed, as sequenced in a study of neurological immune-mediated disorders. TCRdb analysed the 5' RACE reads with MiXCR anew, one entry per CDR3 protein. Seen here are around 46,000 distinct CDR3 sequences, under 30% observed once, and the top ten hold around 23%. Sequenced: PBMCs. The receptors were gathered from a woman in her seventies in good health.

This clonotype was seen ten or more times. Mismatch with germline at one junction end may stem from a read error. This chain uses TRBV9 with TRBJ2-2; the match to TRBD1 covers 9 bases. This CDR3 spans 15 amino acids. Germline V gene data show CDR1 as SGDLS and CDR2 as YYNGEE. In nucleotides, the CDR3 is TGTGTCAGCAGCGCGGGACAGGGCGGCACCGGGGAGCTGTTTTTT. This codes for CVSSAGQGGTGELFF.

The CDR3 DNA reads as TGTGCCAGCAGTTTCCCCGAATTAGGCTACGAGCAGTACTTC. Residues: CASSFPELGYEQYF. This chain connects TRBV28 to TRBJ2-7; no clear D. Trimming removed 3 bases from V and 3 bases from J, with 12 bases in between. Germline-derived CDR1 and CDR2 are MDHEN and SYDVKM. This CDR3 has 14 residues.

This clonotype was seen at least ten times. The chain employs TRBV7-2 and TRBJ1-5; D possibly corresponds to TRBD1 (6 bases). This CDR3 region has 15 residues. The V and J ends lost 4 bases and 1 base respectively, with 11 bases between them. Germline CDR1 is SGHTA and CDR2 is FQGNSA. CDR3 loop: CASSSEGGSNQPQHF. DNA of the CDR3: TGTGCCAGCAGCTCAGAGGGGGGGAGCAATCAGCCCCAGCATTTT.

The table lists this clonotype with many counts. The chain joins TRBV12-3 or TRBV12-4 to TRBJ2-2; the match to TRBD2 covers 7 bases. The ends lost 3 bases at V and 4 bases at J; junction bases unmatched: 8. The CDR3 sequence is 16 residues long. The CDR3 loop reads CASSFTSGTSTGELFF. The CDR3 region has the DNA TGTGCCAGCAGTTTTACCAGCGGGACGAGCACCGGGGAGCTGTTTTTT.

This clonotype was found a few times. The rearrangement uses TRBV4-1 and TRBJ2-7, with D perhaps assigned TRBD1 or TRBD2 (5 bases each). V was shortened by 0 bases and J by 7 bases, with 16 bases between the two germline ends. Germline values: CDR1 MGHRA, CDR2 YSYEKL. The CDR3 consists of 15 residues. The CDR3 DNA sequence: TGCGCCAGCAGCCAAGATCTGGGGGATGGCAAAGAGCAGTACTTC. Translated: CASSQDLGDGKEQYF.

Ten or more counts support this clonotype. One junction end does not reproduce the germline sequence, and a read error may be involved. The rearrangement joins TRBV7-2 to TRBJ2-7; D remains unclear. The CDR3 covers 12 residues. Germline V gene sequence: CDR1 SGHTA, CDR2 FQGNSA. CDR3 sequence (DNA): TGTGCCAGCAGCCCCGAAACTTTTCCTAGAAACTTC. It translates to CASSPETFPRNF.

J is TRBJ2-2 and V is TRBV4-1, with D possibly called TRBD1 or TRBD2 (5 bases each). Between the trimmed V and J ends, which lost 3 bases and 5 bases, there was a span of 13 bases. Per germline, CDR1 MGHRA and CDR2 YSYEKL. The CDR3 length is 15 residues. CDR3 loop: CASSHSDSWTGELFF. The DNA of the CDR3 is TGCGCCAGCAGCCATAGCGACAGTTGGACCGGGGAGCTGTTTTTT.

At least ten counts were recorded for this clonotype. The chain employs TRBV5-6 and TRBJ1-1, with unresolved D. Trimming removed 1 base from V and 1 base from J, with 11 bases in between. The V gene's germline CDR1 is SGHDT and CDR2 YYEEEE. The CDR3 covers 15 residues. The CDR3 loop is CASSLSASGNTEAFF. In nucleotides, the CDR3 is TGTGCCAGCAGCTTGTCTGCATCTGGGAACACTGAAGCTTTCTTT.

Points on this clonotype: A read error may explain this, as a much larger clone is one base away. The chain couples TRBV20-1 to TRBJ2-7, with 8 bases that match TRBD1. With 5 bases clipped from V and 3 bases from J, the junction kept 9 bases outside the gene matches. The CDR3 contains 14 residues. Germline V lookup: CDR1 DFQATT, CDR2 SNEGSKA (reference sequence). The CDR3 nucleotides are TGCAGTGCTGGAGGGGGGACAGGAGTCTACGAGCAGTACTTC. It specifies CSAGGGTGVYEQYF.

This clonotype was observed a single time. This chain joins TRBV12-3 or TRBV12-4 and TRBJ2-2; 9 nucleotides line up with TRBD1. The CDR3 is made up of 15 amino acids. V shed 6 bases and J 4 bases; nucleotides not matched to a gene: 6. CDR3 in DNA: TGTGCCAGCAGACCGGGACAGGGATTCACCGGGGAGCTGTTTTTT. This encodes CASRPGQGFTGELFF.

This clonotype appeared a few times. CDR3: CASGGTGISTDTQYF. The CDR3 DNA reads as TGCGCCAGCGGCGGGACAGGCATTAGCACAGATACGCAGTATTTT. V gene TRBV5-1 combines with J gene TRBJ2-3, with TRBD1 identical over 8 bases. V lost 7 bases and J lost 0; bases outside the gene matches: 7. Germline V gene sequence: CDR1 SGHRS, CDR2 YFSETQ. The CDR3 extends over 15 amino acids.

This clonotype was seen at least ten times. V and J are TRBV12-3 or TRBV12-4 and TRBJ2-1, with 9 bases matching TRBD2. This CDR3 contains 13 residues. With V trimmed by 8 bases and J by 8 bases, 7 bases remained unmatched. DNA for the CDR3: TGTGCCAGCCAGGGACTAGCTATAGATGAGCAGTTCTTC. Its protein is CASQGLAIDEQFF.

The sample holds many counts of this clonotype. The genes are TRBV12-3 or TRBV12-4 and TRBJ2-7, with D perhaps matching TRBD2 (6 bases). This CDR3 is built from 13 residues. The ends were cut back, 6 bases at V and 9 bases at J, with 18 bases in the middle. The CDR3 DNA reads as TGTGCCAGCAGCACGGGACTCCCCGGCGGGCAGTACTTC. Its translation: CASSTGLPGGQYF.

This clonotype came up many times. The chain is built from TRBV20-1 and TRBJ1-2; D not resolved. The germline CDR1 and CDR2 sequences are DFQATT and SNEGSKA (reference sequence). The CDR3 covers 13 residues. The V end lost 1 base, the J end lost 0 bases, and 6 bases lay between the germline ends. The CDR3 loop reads CSARATPNYGYTF. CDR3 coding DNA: TGCAGTGCTAGAGCGACCCCTAACTATGGCTACACCTTC.

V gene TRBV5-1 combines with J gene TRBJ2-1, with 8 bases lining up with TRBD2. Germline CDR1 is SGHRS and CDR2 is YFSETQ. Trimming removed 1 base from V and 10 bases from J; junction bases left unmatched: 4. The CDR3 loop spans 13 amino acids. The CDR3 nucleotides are TGCGCCAGCAGCTTGCGGGAGGGCCTAGAGCAGTTCTTC. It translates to CASSLREGLEQFF.

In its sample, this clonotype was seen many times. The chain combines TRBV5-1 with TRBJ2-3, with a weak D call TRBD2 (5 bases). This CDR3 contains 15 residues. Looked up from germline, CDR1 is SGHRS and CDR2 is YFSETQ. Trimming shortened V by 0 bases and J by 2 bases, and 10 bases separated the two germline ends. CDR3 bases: TGCGCCAGCAGCTTGGGGATAGCGAACACAGATACGCAGTATTTT. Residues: CASSLGIANTDTQYF.

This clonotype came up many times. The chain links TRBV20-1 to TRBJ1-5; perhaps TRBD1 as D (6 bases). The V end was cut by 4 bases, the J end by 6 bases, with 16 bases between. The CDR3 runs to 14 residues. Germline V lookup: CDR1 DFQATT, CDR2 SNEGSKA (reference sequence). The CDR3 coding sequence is TGCAGTGCTACTGAAGGGGGGCAAGGTCAGCCCCAGCATTTT. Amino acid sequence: CSATEGGQGQPQHF.

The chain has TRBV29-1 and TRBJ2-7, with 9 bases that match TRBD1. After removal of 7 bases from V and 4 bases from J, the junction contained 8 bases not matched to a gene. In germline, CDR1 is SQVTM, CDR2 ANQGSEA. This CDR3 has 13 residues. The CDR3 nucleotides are TGCAGCGCGTGGACAGGGGTGGGGTACGAGCAGTACTTC. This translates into CSAWTGVGYEQYF.

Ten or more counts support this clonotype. DNA for the CDR3: TGTGCCAGCAGCCAAGGTACTAGCCGTCCAGATACGCAGTATTTT. This sequence encodes CASSQGTSRPDTQYF. The chain has TRBV4-2 and TRBJ2-3, with TRBD2 as a possible D gene (6 bases). The germline V gene encodes CDR1 LGHNA and CDR2 YNFKEQ. This CDR3 is 15 amino acids long. Deletions cut 1 base from V and 4 bases from J, with 12 bases between.

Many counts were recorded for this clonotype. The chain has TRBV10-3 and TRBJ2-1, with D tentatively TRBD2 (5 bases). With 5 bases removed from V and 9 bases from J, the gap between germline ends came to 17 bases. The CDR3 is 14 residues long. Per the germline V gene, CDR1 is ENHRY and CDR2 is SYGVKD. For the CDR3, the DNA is TGTGCCATCAGTCTCGGAGGCGGAGAGGTTGAGCAGTTCTTC. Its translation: CAISLGGGEVEQFF.

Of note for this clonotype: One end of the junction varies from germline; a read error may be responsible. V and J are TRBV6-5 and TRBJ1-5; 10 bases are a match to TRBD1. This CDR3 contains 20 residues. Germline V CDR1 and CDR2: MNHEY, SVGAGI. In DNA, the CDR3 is TGTGCCAGCACTTACCTCGAACTTGATCACCAGGACAGGGGGAATCAGCCCCAGCATTTT. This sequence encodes CASTYLELDHQDRGNQPQHF.

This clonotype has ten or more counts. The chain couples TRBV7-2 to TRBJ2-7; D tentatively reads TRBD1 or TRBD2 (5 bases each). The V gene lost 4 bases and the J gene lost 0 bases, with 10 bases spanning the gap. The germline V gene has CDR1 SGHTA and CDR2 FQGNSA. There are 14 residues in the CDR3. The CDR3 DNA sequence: TGTGCCAGCAGCTCGGGACCGAGCTCCTACGAGCAGTACTTC. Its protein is CASSSGPSSYEQYF.

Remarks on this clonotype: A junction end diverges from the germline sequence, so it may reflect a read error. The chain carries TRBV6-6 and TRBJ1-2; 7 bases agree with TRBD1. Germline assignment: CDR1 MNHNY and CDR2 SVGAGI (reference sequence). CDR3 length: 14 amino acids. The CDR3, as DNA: TGTGTCAGCAGTGAAAACAGGGGCGACTATGGCTACACCTTC. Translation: CVSSENRGDYGYTF.

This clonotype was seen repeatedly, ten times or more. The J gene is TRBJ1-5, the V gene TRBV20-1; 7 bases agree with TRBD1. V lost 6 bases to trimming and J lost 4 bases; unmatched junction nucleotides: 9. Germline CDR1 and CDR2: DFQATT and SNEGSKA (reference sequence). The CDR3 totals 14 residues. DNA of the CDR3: TGCAGTGCAATGACAGGGAGCAAGAATCAGCCCCAGCATTTT. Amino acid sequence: CSAMTGSKNQPQHF.

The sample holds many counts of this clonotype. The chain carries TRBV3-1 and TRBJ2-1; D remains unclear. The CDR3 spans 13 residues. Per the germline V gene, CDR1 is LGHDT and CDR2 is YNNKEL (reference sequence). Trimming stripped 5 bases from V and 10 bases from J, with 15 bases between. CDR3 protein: CASSIPSLAEQFF. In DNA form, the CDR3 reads TGTGCCAGCAGCATCCCCAGCCTGGCCGAGCAGTTCTTC.

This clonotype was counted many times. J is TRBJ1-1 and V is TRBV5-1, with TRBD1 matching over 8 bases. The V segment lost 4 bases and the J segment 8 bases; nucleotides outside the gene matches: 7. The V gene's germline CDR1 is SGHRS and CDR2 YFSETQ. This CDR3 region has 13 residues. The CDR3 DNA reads TGCGCCAGCAGCGAGGACAGGGCCGGGGAAGCTTTCTTT. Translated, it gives CASSEDRAGEAFF.

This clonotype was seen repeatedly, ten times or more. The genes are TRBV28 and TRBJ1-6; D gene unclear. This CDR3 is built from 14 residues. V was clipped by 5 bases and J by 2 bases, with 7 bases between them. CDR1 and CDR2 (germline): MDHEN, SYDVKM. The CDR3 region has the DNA TGTGCCAGCAGTCTCCGGACCTATAATTCACCCCTCCACTTT. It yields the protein CASSLRTYNSPLHF.

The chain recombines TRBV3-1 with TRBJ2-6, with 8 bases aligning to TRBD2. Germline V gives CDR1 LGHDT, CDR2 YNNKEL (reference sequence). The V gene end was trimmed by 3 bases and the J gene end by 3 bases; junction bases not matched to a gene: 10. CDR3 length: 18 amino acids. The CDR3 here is CASSHVSGGAYGANVLTF. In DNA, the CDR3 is TGTGCCAGCAGCCATGTGTCCGGGGGGGCTTATGGGGCCAACGTCCTGACTTTC.

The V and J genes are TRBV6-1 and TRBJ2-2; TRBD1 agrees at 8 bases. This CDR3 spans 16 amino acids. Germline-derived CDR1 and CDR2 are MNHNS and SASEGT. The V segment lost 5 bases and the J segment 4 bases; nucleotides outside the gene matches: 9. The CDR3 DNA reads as TGTGCCAGCAGTCCCCGGACAGGGACGAGCACCGGGGAGCTGTTTTTT. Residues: CASSPRTGTSTGELFF.